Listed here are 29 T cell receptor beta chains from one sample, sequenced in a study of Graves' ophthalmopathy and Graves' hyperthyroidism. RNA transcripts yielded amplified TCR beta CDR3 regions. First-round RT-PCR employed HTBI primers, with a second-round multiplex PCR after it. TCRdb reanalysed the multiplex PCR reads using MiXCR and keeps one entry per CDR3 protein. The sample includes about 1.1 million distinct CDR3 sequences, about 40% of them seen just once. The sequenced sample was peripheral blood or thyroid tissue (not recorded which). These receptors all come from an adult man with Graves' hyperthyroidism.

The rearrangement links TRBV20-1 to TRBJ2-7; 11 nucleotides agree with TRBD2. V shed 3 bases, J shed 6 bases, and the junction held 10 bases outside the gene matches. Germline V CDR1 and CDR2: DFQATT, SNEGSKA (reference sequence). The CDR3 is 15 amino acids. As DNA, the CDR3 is TGCAGTGCTAGTTATGGTAGTCTAGCGGGAGGCGAGCAGTACTTC. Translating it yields CSASYGSLAGGEQYF.

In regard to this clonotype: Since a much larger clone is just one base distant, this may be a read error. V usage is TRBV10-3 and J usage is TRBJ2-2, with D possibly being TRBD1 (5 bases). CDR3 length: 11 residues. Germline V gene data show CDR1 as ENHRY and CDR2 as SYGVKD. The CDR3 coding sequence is TGTGCCGTCAGGGTACAGGGGGAGCTGTTTTTT. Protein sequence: CAVRVQGELFF.

The CDR3 nucleotides read TGTGCCACACGAGCCGAAGCGGGAAAGGCTCCAGAGACCCAGTACTTC. Its translation is CATRAEAGKAPETQYF. This rearrangement joins TRBV10-3 to TRBJ2-5, with 7 nucleotides matching TRBD2. Germline CDR1 reads ENHRY; CDR2 reads SYGVKD. J lost 4 bases, V lost 10 bases, and 18 bases had no gene match. CDR3 length equals 16 residues.

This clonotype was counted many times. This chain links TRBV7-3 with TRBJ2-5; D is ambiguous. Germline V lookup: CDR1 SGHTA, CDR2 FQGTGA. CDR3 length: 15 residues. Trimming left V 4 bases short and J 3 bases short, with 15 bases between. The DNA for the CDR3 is TGTGCCAGCAGCTCGTTAGGTGCCCGAGAAGAGACCCAGTACTTC. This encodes CASSSLGAREETQYF.

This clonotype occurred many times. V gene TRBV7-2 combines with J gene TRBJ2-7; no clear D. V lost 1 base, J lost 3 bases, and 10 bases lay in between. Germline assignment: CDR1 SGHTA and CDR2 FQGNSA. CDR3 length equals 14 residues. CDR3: CASSLDGPYYEQYF. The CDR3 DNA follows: TGTGCCAGCAGCTTAGATGGTCCTTACTACGAGCAGTACTTC.

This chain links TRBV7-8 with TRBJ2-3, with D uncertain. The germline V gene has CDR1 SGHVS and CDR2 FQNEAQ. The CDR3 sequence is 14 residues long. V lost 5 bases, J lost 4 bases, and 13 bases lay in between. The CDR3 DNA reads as TGTGCCAGCAGCCCCCCTTGGGCAGCAGATACGCAGTATTTT. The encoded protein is CASSPPWAADTQYF.

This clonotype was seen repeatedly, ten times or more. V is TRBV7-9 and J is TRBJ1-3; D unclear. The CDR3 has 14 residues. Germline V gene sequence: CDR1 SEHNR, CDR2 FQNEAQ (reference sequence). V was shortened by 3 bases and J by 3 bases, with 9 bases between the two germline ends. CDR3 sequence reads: CASSFTGGGNTIYF. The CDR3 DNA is TGTGCCAGCAGCTTTACGGGAGGTGGAAACACCATATATTTT.

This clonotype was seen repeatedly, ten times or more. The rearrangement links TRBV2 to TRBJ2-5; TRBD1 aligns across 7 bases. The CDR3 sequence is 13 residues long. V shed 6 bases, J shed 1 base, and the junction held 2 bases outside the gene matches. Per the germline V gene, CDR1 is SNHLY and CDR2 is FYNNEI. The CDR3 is CASRGQPQETQYF. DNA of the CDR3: TGTGCCAGCAGGGGACAGCCCCAAGAGACCCAGTACTTC.

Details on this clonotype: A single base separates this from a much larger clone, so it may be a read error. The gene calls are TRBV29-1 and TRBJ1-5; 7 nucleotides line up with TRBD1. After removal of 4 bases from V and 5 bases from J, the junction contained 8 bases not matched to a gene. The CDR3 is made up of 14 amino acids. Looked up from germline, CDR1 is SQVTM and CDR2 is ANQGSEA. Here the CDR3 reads CSVGAGGPYQPQHF. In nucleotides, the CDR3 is TGCAGCGTTGGGGCAGGGGGGCCATATCAGCCCCAGCATTTT.

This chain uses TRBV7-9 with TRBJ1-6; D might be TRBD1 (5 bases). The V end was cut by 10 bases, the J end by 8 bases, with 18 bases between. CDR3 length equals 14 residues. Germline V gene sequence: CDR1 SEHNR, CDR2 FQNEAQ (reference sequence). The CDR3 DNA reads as TGTGCCACCACGGGGCGAGCGGGCGATTCACCCCTCCACTTT. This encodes CATTGRAGDSPLHF.

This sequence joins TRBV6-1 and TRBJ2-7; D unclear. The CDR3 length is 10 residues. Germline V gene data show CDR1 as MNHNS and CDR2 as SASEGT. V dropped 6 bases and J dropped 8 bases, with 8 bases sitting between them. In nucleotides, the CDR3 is TGTGCCAGCAGCGCTATTCAGCAGTACTTC. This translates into CASSAIQQYF.

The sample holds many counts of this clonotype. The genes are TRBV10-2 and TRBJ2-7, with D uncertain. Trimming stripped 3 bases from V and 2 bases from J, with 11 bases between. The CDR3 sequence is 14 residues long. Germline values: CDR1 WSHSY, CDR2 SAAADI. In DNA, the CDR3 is TGCGCCAGCAGTGAAGTAGCCATCCCCTACGAGCAGTACTTC. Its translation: CASSEVAIPYEQYF.

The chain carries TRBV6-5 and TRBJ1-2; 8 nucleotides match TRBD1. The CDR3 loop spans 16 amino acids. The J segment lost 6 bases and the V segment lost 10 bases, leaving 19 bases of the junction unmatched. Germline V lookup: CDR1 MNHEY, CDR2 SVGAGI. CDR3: CAIKSDRELGEDGYTF. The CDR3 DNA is TGTGCCATCAAATCGGACAGGGAGTTGGGTGAGGATGGCTACACCTTC.

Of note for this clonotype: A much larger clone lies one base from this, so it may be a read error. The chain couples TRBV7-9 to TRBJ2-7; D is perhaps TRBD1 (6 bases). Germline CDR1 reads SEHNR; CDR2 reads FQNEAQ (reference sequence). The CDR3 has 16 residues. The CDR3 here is CASRLGDTSINYEQYF. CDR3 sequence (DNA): TGTGCCAGCAGATTAGGGGACACCTCCATTAACTACGAGCAGTACTTC.

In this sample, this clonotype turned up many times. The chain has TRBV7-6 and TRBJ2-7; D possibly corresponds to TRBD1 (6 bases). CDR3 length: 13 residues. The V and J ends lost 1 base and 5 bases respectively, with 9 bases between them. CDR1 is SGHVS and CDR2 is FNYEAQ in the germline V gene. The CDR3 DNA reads TGTGCCAGCAGCTTAGAGACAGGTGACGAGCAGTACTTC. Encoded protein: CASSLETGDEQYF.

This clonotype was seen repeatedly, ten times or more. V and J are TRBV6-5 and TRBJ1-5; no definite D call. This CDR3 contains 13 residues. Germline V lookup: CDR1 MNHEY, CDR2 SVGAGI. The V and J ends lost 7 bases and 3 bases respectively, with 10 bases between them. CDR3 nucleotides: TGTGCCAGCATGGGAACAGACAATCAGCCCCAGCATTTT. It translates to CASMGTDNQPQHF.

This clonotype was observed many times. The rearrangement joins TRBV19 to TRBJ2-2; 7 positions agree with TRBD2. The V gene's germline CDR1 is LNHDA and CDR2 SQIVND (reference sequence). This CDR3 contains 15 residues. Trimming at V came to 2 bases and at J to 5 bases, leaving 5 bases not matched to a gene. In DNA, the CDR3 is TGTGCCAGTAGTATACTCGCGGGAGTTACCGGGGAGCTGTTTTTT. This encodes CASSILAGVTGELFF.

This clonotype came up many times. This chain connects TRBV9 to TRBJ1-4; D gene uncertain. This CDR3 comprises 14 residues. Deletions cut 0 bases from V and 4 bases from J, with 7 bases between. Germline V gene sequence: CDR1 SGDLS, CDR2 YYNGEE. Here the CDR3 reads CASSVGYSNEKLFF. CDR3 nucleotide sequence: TGTGCCAGCAGCGTAGGCTACAGTAATGAAAAACTGTTTTTT.

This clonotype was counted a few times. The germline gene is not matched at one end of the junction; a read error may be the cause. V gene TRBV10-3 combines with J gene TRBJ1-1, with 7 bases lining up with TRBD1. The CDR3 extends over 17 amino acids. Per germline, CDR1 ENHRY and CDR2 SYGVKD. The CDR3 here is CASSEATGTALNTEAFF. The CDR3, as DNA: TGTGCCAGCAGTGAAGCGACAGGGACAGCCTTGAACACTGAAGCTTTCTTT.

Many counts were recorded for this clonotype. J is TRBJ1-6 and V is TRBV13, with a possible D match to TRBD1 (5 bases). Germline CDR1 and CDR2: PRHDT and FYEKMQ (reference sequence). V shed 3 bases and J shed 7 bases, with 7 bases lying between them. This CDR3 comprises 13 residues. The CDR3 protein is CASSLGRNSPLHF. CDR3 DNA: TGTGCCAGCAGCTTGGGACGGAATTCACCCCTCCACTTT.

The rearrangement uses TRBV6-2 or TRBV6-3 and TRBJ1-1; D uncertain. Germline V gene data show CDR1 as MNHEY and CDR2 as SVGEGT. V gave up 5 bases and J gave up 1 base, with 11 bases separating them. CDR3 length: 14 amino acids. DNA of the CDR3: TGTGCCAGCAGTGCTCAGGTGCGGAACACTGAAGCTTTCTTT. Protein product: CASSAQVRNTEAFF.

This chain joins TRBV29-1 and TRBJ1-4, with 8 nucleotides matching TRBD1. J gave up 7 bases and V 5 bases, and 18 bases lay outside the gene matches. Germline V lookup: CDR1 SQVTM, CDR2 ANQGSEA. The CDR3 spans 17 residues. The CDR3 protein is CSVFTGTGQGAGEKLFF. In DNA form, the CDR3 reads TGCAGCGTTTTTACGGGGACAGGTCAAGGCGCGGGTGAAAAACTGTTTTTT. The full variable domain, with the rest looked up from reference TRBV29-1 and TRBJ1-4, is SAVISQKPSRDICQRGTSLTIQCQVDSQVTMMFWYRQQPGQSLTLIATANQGSEATYESGFVIDKFPISRPNLTFSTLTVSNMSPEDSSIYLCSVFTGTGQGAGEKLFFGSGTQLSVL.

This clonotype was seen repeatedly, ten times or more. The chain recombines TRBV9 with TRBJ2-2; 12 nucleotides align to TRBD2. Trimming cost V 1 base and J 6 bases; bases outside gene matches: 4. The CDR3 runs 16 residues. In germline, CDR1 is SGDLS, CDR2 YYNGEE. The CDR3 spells CASSVTSGRFAGELFF. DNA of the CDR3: TGTGCCAGCAGCGTAACTAGCGGGAGGTTCGCCGGGGAGCTGTTTTTT.

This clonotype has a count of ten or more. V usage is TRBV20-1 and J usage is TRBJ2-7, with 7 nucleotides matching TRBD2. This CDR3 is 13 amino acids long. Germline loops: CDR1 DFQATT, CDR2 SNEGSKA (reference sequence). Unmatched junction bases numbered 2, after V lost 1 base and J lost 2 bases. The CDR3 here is CSARGLAAYEQYF. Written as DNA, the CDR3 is TGCAGTGCTAGAGGCCTAGCGGCCTACGAGCAGTACTTC.

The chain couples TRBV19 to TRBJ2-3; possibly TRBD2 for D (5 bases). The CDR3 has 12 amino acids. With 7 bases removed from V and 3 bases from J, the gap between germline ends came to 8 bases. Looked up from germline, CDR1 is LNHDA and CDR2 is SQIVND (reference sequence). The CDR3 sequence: CASTPGTDTQYF. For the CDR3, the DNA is TGTGCCAGTACCCCGGGGACAGATACGCAGTATTTT.

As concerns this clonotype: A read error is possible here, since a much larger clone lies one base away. The CDR3 DNA is TGTGCCAGCCAAAGGGCAAGTGCAACTAATGAAAAACTGTTTTTT. Amino acids: CASQRASATNEKLFF. This rearrangement joins TRBV12-3 or TRBV12-4 to TRBJ1-4, with D unresolved. This CDR3 contains 15 residues. V lost 8 bases and J lost 0, with 13 bases in between.

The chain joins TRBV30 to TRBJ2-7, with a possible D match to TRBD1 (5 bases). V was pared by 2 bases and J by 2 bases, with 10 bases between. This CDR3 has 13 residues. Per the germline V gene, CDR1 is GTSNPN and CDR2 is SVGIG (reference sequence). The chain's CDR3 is CAWSHRLTYEQYF. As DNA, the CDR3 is TGTGCCTGGAGTCACAGGCTAACCTACGAGCAGTACTTC.

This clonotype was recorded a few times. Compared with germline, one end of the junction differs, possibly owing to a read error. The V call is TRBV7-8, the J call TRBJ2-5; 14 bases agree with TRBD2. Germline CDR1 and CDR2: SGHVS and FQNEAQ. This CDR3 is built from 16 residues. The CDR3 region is CASSHGTSGGGETQYF. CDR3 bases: TGCGCCAGCAGCCACGGGACTAGCGGGGGCGGGGAGACCCAGTACTTC.

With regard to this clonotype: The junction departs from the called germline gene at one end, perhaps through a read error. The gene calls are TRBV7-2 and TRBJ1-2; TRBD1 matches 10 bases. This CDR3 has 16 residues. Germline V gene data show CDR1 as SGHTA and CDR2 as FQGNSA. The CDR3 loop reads CASSPKPRQGAYGHTF. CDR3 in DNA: TGTGCCAGCAGCCCAAAACCGCGACAGGGGGCATATGGCCACACCTTC.